Reported below is one T cell receptor beta chain. How the authors handled the data: Estimated nucleated cell counts came from reference gene primer amplification. Assay used: immunoSEQ multiplex PCR; TCRdb lists only in-frame clones, some missing. V and J calls and clone size follow that table, whereas D and trimming were derived from the DNA. This table holds just over 90,000 clones, about 80% found once. Trimming at V came to 4 bases and at J to 6 bases, leaving 6 bases not matched to a gene. This CDR3 region has 13 residues. CDR1 is SGHRS, CDR2 YFSETQ, per germline. This sample stems from a study of blood T cell repertoires in COVID-19. Study in general: Sample material is recorded as cDNA or gDNA derived from T cells, B-cell-depleted T cells, or PBMCs.

Sequencing was done on a sample of peripheral blood. V and J are TRBV5-1 and TRBJ1-2, with 7 bases lining up with TRBD1. The TCR originated in a human donor in a cohort sampled during active COVID-19. The CDR3 sequence is CASSTRQGHGYTF. CDR3 in DNA: TGCGCCAGCAGCACACGACAGGGCCATGGCTACACCTTC.